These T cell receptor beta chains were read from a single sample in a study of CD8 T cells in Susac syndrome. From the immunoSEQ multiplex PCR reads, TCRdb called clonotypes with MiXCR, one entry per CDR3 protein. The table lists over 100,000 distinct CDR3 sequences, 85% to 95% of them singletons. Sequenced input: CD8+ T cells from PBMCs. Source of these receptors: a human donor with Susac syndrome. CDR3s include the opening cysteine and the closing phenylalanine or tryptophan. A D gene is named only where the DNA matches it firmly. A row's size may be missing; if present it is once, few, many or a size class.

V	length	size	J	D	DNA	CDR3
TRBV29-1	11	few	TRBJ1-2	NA	TGCAGCGTGGAGGACGACTATGGCTACACCTTC	CSVEDDYGYTF
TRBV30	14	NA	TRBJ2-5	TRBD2	TGTGCCTGGAACCGGGGACTAGCGGAAGAGACCCAGTACTTC	CAWNRGLAEETQYF
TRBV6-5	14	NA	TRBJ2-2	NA	TGTGCCAGCAGTTACTCGTTAAGCACCGGGGAGCTGTTTTTT	CASSYSLSTGELFF
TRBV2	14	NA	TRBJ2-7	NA	TGTGCCAGCAGTGCGGACAGCCGACCCTACGAGCAGTACTTC	CASSADSRPYEQYF
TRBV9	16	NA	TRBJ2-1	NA	TGTGCCAGCAGCGTAGGTTTGGCAGGGATAATCGATGAGCAGTTCTTC	CASSVGLAGIIDEQFF
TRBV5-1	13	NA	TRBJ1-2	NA	TGCGCCAGCAGCCCCAGGGATTACTATGGCTACACCTTC	CASSPRDYYGYTF
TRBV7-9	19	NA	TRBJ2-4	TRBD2	TGTGCCAGCAGCCCACACACTGGACTAGCGGGGATAACCAAAAACATTCAGTACTTC	CASSPHTGLAGITKNIQYF
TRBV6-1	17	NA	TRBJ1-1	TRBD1	TGTGCCAGCTATATTGGGGACCTACAGGGGCGGTACACTGAAGCTTTCTTT	CASYIGDLQGRYTEAFF
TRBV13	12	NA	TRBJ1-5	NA	TGTGCCAGCAGCCAGGACGGTCAGCCCCAGCATTTT	CASSQDGQPQHF
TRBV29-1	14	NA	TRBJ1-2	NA	TGCAGCGTTGAATCTGCTAAGGCCTACTATGGCTACACCTTC	CSVESAKAYYGYTF
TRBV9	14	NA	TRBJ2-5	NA	TGTGCCAGCAGCGTTACTAGCCACCAAGAGACCCAGTACTTC	CASSVTSHQETQYF
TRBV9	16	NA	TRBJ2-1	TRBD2	TGTGCCAGCAGCATCCTTCCGGGGGGATCCTACAATGAGCAGTTCTTC	CASSILPGGSYNEQFF
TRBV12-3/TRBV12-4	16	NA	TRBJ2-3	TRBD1	TGTGCCAGCACACAACCCGGGACAGCTAGCACAGATACGCAGTATTTT	CASTQPGTASTDTQYF